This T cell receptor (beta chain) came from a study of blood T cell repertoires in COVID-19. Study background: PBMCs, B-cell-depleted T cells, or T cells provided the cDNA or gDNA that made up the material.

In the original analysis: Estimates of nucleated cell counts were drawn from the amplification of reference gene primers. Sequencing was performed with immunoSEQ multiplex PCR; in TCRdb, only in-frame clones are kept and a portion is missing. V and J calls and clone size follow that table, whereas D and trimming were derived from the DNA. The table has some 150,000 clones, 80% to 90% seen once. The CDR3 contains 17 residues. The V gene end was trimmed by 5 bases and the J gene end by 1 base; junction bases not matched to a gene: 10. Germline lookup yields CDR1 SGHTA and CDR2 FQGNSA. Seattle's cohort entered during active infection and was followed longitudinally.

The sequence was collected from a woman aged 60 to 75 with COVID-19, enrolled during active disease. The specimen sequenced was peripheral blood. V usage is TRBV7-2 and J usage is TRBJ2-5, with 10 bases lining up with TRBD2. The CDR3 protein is CASSLRTSGLIQETQYF. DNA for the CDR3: TGTGCCAGCAGCCTCCGGACTAGCGGCCTGATCCAAGAGACCCAGTACTTC.